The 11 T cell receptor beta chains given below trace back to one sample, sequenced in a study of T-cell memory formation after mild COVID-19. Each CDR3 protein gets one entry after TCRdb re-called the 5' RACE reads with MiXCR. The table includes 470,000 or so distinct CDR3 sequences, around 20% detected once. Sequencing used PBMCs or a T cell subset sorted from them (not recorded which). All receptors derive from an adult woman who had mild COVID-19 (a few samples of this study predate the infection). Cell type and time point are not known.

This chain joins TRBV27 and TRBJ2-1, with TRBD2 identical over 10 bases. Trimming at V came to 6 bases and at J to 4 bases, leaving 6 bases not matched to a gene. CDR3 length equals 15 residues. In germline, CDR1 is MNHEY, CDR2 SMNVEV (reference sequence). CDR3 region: CASRLAGYLYNEQFF. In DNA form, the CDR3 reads TGTGCCAGCAGACTAGCGGGGTACCTATACAATGAGCAGTTCTTC.

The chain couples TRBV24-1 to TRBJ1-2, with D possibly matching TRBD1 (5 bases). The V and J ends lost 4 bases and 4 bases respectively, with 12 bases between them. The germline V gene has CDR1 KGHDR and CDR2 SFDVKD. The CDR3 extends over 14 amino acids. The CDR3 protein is CATSDRDRGYGYTF. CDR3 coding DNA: TGTGCCACCAGTGACAGGGACCGCGGCTATGGCTACACCTTC.

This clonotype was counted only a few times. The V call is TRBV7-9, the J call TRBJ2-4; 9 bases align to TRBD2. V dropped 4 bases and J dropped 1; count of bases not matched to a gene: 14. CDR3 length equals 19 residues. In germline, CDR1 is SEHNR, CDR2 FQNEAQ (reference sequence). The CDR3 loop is CASSSQFSGGPNAKNIQYF. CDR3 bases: TGTGCCAGCAGCTCCCAATTTAGCGGGGGCCCTAATGCCAAAAACATTCAGTACTTC.

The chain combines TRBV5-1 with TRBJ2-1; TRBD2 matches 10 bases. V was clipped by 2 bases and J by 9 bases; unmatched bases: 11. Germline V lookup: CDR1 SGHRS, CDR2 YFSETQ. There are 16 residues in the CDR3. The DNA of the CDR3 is TGCGCCAGCAGCTTACCTAGCGGGGGCGGCAGGGGTGAGCAGTTCTTC. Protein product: CASSLPSGGGRGEQFF.

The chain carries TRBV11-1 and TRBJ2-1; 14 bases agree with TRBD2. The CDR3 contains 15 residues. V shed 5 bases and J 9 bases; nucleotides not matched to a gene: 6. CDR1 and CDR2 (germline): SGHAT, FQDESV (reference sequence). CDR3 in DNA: TGTGCCAGCAGCGTGACTAGCGGGGGGGCGGGTGAGCAGTTCTTC. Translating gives CASSVTSGGAGEQFF.

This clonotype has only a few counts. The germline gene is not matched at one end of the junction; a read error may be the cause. CDR3 sequence reads: CSARVTGTSGTVF. CDR3 in DNA: TGCAGTGCTAGAGTCACCGGGACTAGCGGGACCGTGTTC. The rearrangement joins TRBV20-1 to TRBJ2-7; 13 bases align to TRBD2. The CDR3 is 13 amino acids. Germline CDR1 is DFQATT and CDR2 is SNEGSKA (reference sequence).

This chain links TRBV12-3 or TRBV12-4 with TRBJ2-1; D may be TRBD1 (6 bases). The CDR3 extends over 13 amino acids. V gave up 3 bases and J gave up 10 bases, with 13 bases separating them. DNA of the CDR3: TGTGCCAGCAGTTTGTTACAGGGTCAAGAGCAGTTCTTC. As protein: CASSLLQGQEQFF.

In DNA, the CDR3 is TGTGCCAGCAGTCTGCCGGATCAGCCCCAGCATTTT. Its protein product is CASSLPDQPQHF. The rearrangement links TRBV28 to TRBJ1-5; D not certain. V was pared by 5 bases and J by 5 bases, with 7 bases between. The CDR3 has 12 residues. CDR1 and CDR2 (germline): MDHEN, SYDVKM.

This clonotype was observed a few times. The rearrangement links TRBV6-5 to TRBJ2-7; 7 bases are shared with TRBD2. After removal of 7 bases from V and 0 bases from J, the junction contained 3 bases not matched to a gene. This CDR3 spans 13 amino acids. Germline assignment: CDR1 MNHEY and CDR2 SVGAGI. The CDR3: CASTAGVSYEQYF. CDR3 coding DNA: TGTGCCAGCACGGCGGGGGTCTCCTACGAGCAGTACTTC.

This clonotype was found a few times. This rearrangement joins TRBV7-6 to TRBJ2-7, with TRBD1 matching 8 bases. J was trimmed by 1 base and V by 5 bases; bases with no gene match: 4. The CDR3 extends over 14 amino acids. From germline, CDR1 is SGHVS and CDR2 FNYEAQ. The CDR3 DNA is TGTGCCAGCAGCCATGGACAGGGTTCCTACGAGCAGTACTTC. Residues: CASSHGQGSYEQYF.

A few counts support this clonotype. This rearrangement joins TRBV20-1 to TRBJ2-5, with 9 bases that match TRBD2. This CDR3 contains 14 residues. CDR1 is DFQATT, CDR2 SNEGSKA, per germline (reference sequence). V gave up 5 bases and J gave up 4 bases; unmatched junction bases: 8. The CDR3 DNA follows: TGCAGTGCTTCACAGACTAGCGGCTCAGAGACCCAGTACTTC. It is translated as CSASQTSGSETQYF.